The present T cell receptor (beta chain) was sequenced within a study of T cells after yellow fever vaccination. For the study at large: Where fractions had low cell numbers, libraries were prepared from them with the SMART-Seq v4 Ultra Low Input RNA kit.

TCRdb reprocessed the 5' RACE reads with MiXCR, giving one entry per CDR3 protein. Among some 560,000 distinct CDR3 sequences listed, about 19% were seen once. Points from the study as a whole: A large majority of primary-vaccination clones showed up again after the booster (96% CD4, about 87% CD8). Secondary responses were weaker yet peaked faster, day 5 versus 15.

In its sample, this clonotype was seen once. Its antigen is not identified. The material sequenced was PBMCs, taken 15 days after the yellow fever booster vaccination. The TCR comes from a man younger than 45 who received the YFV17D yellow fever vaccine.

CDR3 protein: CAWSWGDTEAFF. CDR3 nucleotides: TGTGCCTGGAGTTGGGGAGACACTGAAGCTTTCTTT. The chain is built from TRBV30 and TRBJ1-1; D not certain. The CDR3 contains 12 residues. Germline CDR1 and CDR2: GTSNPN and SVGIG (reference sequence). V gave up 2 bases and J gave up 3 bases, with 7 bases separating them.